A selection of T cell receptor beta chains follows, all from one sample in a study of identifying expanded T cells in peripheral blood. Produced via immunoSEQ multiplex PCR; TCRdb's table is partial and in-frame only. The sample has 75,000 to 90,000 clones, 84% seen once. Sequenced input: blood. These receptor sequences come from a person between 18 and 75 years old in good health. The CDR3 runs from the conserved cysteine through the conserved F or W.

j_call: TRBJ2-1
cdr3_length: 13
v_call: TRBV4-3
cdr3_aa: CASSREFANEQFF

j_call: TRBJ1-2
cdr3_length: 14
v_call: TRBV19
cdr3_aa: CASSPLQGSFGYTF

j_call: TRBJ2-7
cdr3_length: 14
v_call: TRBV7-5
cdr3_aa: CARSSTGGSYEQYF

j_call: TRBJ1-2
cdr3_length: 14
v_call: TRBV7-2
cdr3_aa: CASSLGGQGYGYTF

j_call: TRBJ1-5
cdr3_length: 13
v_call: TRBV28
cdr3_aa: CASDPGGNQPQHF

j_call: TRBJ2-7
cdr3_length: 11
v_call: TRBV20-1
cdr3_aa: CSARGGYEQYF

j_call: TRBJ2-7
cdr3_length: 12
v_call: TRBV6-6
cdr3_aa: CASSQGSYEQYF

j_call: TRBJ2-7
cdr3_length: 16
v_call: TRBV5-6
cdr3_aa: CASSAPGLTRSYEQYF

j_call: TRBJ1-2
cdr3_length: 14
v_call: TRBV5-8
cdr3_aa: CASSSGQSRSGYTF

j_call: TRBJ2-5
cdr3_length: 15
v_call: TRBV5-4
cdr3_aa: CASSLGSAATQTQYF

j_call: TRBJ1-2
cdr3_length: 14
v_call: TRBV18
cdr3_aa: CASSPGQPELGYTF

j_call: TRBJ2-3
cdr3_length: 15
v_call: TRBV11-2
cdr3_aa: CASSFPGLGSGTQYF

j_call: TRBJ1-2
cdr3_length: 15
v_call: TRBV6-1
cdr3_aa: CASSGGQAPNYGYTF

j_call: TRBJ2-4
cdr3_length: 15
v_call: TRBV5-1
cdr3_aa: CASSPPAGGENIQYF

j_call: TRBJ1-1
cdr3_length: 14
v_call: TRBV19
cdr3_aa: CASSIKGGNTEAFF

j_call: TRBJ1-1
cdr3_length: 14
v_call: TRBV7-2
cdr3_aa: CASSLAGEYTEAFF

j_call: TRBJ1-1
cdr3_length: 15
v_call: TRBV9
cdr3_aa: CASSVEGFMNTEAFF

j_call: TRBJ2-1
cdr3_length: 16
v_call: TRBV7-8
cdr3_aa: CASSLGQTITMLEQFF

j_call: TRBJ1-5
cdr3_length: 12
v_call: TRBV30
cdr3_aa: CAWNQGNQPQHF

j_call: TRBJ1-5
cdr3_length: 14
v_call: TRBV7-9
cdr3_aa: CASSSRDSDQPQHF

j_call: TRBJ2-5
cdr3_length: 13
v_call: TRBV28
cdr3_aa: CASRLQGQETQYF

j_call: TRBJ2-7
cdr3_length: 16
v_call: TRBV19
cdr3_aa: CASSTASGRAEYEQYF

j_call: TRBJ1-5
cdr3_length: 15
v_call: TRBV19
cdr3_aa: CASSDTGGINQPQHF

j_call: TRBJ1-2
cdr3_length: 13
v_call: TRBV19
cdr3_aa: CASSIDPVYGYTF

j_call: TRBJ2-3
cdr3_length: 15
v_call: TRBV7-3
cdr3_aa: CASRTSGLFTDTQYF

j_call: TRBJ1-4
cdr3_length: 15
v_call: TRBV4-3
cdr3_aa: CASSQEGRGFEKLFF

j_call: TRBJ2-1
cdr3_length: 14
v_call: TRBV7-2
cdr3_aa: CASSTGTLYNEQFF

j_call: TRBJ2-1
cdr3_length: 14
v_call: TRBV7-9
cdr3_aa: CASSLERAHNEQFF

j_call: TRBJ1-4
cdr3_length: 15
v_call: TRBV15
cdr3_aa: CATSRDTAKDEKLFF

j_call: TRBJ2-6
cdr3_length: 16
v_call: TRBV2
cdr3_aa: CASSEARLSGANVLTF

j_call: TRBJ2-3
cdr3_length: 16
v_call: TRBV4-1
cdr3_aa: CASSLGISTSTDTQYF

j_call: TRBJ1-1
cdr3_length: 11
v_call: TRBV20-1
cdr3_aa: CSAGRGPEAFF

j_call: TRBJ1-1
cdr3_length: 16
v_call: TRBV7-2
cdr3_aa: CASSLDGVSRNTEAFF

j_call: TRBJ2-1
cdr3_length: 15
v_call: TRBV5-6
cdr3_aa: CASSYGRNSYNEQFF

j_call: TRBJ2-7
cdr3_length: 15
v_call: TRBV15
cdr3_aa: CATSSGGGLGYEQYF

j_call: TRBJ2-1
cdr3_length: 13
v_call: TRBV14
cdr3_aa: CASSQISENEQFF

j_call: TRBJ1-1
cdr3_length: 15
v_call: TRBV28
cdr3_aa: CASSIMGARNTEAFF

j_call: TRBJ2-1
cdr3_length: 15
v_call: TRBV5-4
cdr3_aa: CASSLTGSSYNEQFF

j_call: TRBJ2-7
cdr3_length: 14
v_call: TRBV5-8
cdr3_aa: CASSTWPSSYEQYF

j_call: TRBJ2-2
cdr3_length: 15
v_call: TRBV10-3
cdr3_aa: CAIAGGPLNTGELFF

j_call: TRBJ2-3
cdr3_length: 15
v_call: TRBV9
cdr3_aa: CASSVALQSTDTQYF

j_call: TRBJ1-4
cdr3_length: 16
v_call: TRBV30
cdr3_aa: CACGRDRANPNEKLFF

j_call: TRBJ2-7
cdr3_length: 13
v_call: TRBV7-8
cdr3_aa: CASSADRAYEQYF

j_call: TRBJ1-1
cdr3_length: 15
v_call: TRBV6-6
cdr3_aa: CASSYLDRENTEAFF

j_call: TRBJ1-2
cdr3_length: 15
v_call: TRBV19
cdr3_aa: CASSISGYANYGYTF